This entry lists 24 T cell receptor beta chains sequenced from one sample in a study of OX40 agonist ivuxolimab in advanced cancers. The library was prepared using the immunoSEQ multiplex PCR assay. TCRdb carries this immuneACCESS record with in-frame sequences only. Its versions omit some clonotypes, under half of them owing to an unresolved V gene in the studies checked, with the rest unexplained. For this sample there are tens of thousands of clones; approximately 80% appear just once. The top ten constitute more than 1% of the sample. The source material was CD4+ or CD8+ T cells sorted from blood, sampled in a trial of the OX40 agonist ivuxolimab. These receptors originate from an adult with an advanced solid tumor such as melanoma, head and neck, liver or kidney cancer.

The chain couples TRBV4-3 to TRBJ1-2; unclear D gene. Germline CDR1 LGHNA, CDR2 YSLEER. The CDR3 spans 13 residues. V was shortened by 1 base and J by 4 bases, with 7 bases between the two germline ends. In DNA form, the CDR3 reads TGCGCCAGCAGCCAAGCGAGCCTCTATGGCTACACCTTC. Its translation: CASSQASLYGYTF.

This clone was seen a few times. The rearrangement links TRBV9 to TRBJ2-1; 7 positions match TRBD2. The germline CDR1 and CDR2 sequences are SGDLS and YYNGEE. The CDR3 length is 14 residues. V was clipped by 4 bases and J by 4 bases; unmatched bases: 5. The CDR3 nucleotides read TGTGCCAGCAGCTCAGCGGGGAATTACAATGAGCAGTTCTTC. Amino acids: CASSSAGNYNEQFF.

Points on this clone: An end of the junction does not agree with germline; a read error may underlie this. The chain combines TRBV9 with TRBJ2-3; 9 nucleotides line up with TRBD2. Germline V CDR1 and CDR2: SGDLS, YYNGEE. This CDR3 region has 14 residues. The CDR3 bases are TGTGCCAGCAGCCCTGGACTAGCGACAGGTACGCAGTATTTT. Encoded protein: CASSPGLATGTQYF.

The chain recombines TRBV4-2 with TRBJ2-2; TRBD2 aligns across 11 bases. This CDR3 has 16 residues. The V and J ends lost 0 bases and 6 bases, in that order; junction bases with no gene match: 3. Germline V gene sequence: CDR1 LGHNA, CDR2 YNFKEQ. In nucleotides, the CDR3 is TGTGCCAGCAGCCAAGAGTCTAGCGGGGGGTCCGGGGAGCTGTTTTTT. Its protein product is CASSQESSGGSGELFF.

V and J are TRBV5-4 and TRBJ1-1; 7 bases line up with TRBD1. V trimming: 0 bases; J trimming: 4 bases; junction bases outside the gene matches: 9. The CDR3 runs to 16 residues. Germline CDR1 is SGHNT and CDR2 is YYREEE (reference sequence). In DNA form, the CDR3 reads TGTGCCAGCAGCTTGGCGAGAGGGGGCGTCGGCACTGAAGCTTTCTTT. It translates to CASSLARGGVGTEAFF.

In DNA form, the CDR3 reads TGTGCCAGCTCACGGGGACGGCGGGTTAATCAGCCCCAGCATTTT. Its translation is CASSRGRRVNQPQHF. The V gene is TRBV18, the J gene TRBJ1-5; D may be TRBD1 (5 bases). The CDR3 has 15 residues. V lost 4 bases and J lost 4, with 14 bases in between. Per the germline V gene, CDR1 is KGHSH and CDR2 is LQKENI.

The chain uses TRBV18 and TRBJ2-1, with D unresolved. Trimming left V 0 bases short and J 0 bases short, with 0 bases between. This CDR3 region has 13 residues. Germline V CDR1 and CDR2: KGHSH, LQKENI. The CDR3, as DNA: TGTGCCAGCTCACCACCCTCCTACAATGAGCAGTTCTTC. Translating it yields CASSPPSYNEQFF.

The gene calls are TRBV4-1 and TRBJ1-1; a possible D gene is TRBD1 (5 bases). Germline CDR1 and CDR2: MGHRA and YSYEKL. This CDR3 region has 14 residues. Trimming shortened V by 3 bases and J by 5 bases, and 13 bases separated the two germline ends. The CDR3 region is CASSQGGRRTEAFF. The DNA of the CDR3 is TGCGCCAGCAGCCAGGGGGGTCGTCGAACTGAAGCTTTCTTT.

This clone showed up just a few times. The V call is TRBV5-1, the J call TRBJ2-7; possibly TRBD1 or TRBD2 for D (7 bases each). The V end was cut by 4 bases, the J end by 0 bases, with 14 bases between. The CDR3 totals 15 residues. Germline CDR1 and CDR2: SGHRS and YFSETQ. CDR3 coding DNA: TGCGCCAGCAGCCCAGGGGGGGGGTCCTCCTACGAGCAGTACTTC. Translating gives CASSPGGGSSYEQYF.

The chain uses TRBV5-1 and TRBJ1-5; D uncertain. The V end lost 4 bases, the J end lost 0 bases, and 14 bases lay between the germline ends. The germline V gene encodes CDR1 SGHRS and CDR2 YFSETQ. The CDR3 covers 16 residues. Here the CDR3 reads CASSPTGSHSNQPQHF. CDR3 nucleotides: TGCGCCAGCAGCCCAACCGGGTCCCATAGCAATCAGCCCCAGCATTTT.

This chain uses TRBV25-1 with TRBJ1-2; 8 bases agree with TRBD1. CDR3 length equals 15 residues. V was pared by 3 bases and J by 4 bases, with 7 bases of the junction left unmatched. The germline gives CDR1 MGHDK, CDR2 SYGVNS. The CDR3: CASSDDRGRSYGYTF. The DNA for the CDR3 is TGTGCCAGCAGTGACGACAGGGGTCGTTCCTATGGCTACACCTTC.

Only a few counts were recorded for this clone. The chain recombines TRBV4-3 with TRBJ2-3; TRBD2 matches 7 bases. The trim removed 4 bases at V and 2 bases at J, leaving 9 bases unmatched. This CDR3 contains 16 residues. Per the germline V gene, CDR1 is LGHNA and CDR2 is YSLEER. CDR3 in amino acids: CASSPLGGGATDTQYF. CDR3 bases: TGCGCCAGCAGCCCCTTGGGCGGGGGAGCCACAGATACGCAGTATTTT.

V usage is TRBV19 and J usage is TRBJ2-1, with D perhaps assigned TRBD1 or TRBD2 (5 bases each). The CDR3 is made up of 16 amino acids. V gave up 5 bases and J gave up 0 bases, with 14 bases separating them. Germline CDR1 is LNHDA and CDR2 is SQIVND (reference sequence). CDR3 protein: CASSHLGTFSYNEQFF. CDR3 DNA: TGTGCCAGTAGTCACCTAGGGACCTTCTCCTACAATGAGCAGTTCTTC. Together with reference TRBV19 and TRBJ2-1, the CDR3 gives the full variable domain: DGGITQSPKYLFRKEGQNVTLSCEQNLNHDAMYWYRQDPGQGLRLIYYSQIVNDFQKGDIAEGYSVSREKKESFPLTVTSAQKNPTAFYLCASSHLGTFSYNEQFFGPGTRLTVL.

This clone showed up just once. The rearrangement links TRBV7-2 to TRBJ1-5; D gene unclear. Germline assignment: CDR1 SGHTA and CDR2 FQGNSA. The CDR3 is 14 residues long. V lost 1 base and J 1 base, leaving 5 bases between the germline ends. CDR3 amino acids: CASSLEASNQPQHF. The CDR3 DNA reads TGTGCCAGCAGCTTAGAAGCGAGCAATCAGCCCCAGCATTTT. Based on the CDR3 plus reference TRBV7-2 and TRBJ1-5, the full variable domain is GAGVSQSPSNKVTEKGKDVELRCDPISGHTALYWYRQSLGQGLEFLIYFQGNSAPDKSGLPSDRFSAERTGGSVSTLTIQRTQQEDSAVYLCASSLEASNQPQHFGDGTRLSIL.

This clone has a handful of counts. The J gene is TRBJ1-6, the V gene TRBV4-3; unclear D gene. The CDR3 totals 15 residues. Germline V gene lookup returns CDR1 LGHNA and CDR2 YSLEER. V lost 0 bases to trimming and J lost 7 bases, with 10 bases between them. The CDR3 DNA follows: TGCGCCAGCAGCCAAGAGATGACCCGAAATTCACCCCTCCACTTT. It translates to CASSQEMTRNSPLHF.

The chain employs TRBV9 and TRBJ2-5, with 10 bases fitting TRBD2. Germline CDR1 is SGDLS and CDR2 is YYNGEE. There are 15 residues in the CDR3. The junction had 4 bases not matched to a gene; V was cut back by 4 bases and J by 1 base. The CDR3 loop reads CASSFSGGLQETQYF. DNA for the CDR3: TGTGCCAGCAGCTTTAGCGGGGGGCTCCAAGAGACCCAGTACTTC.

The gene calls are TRBV6-1 and TRBJ1-4; D ambiguous. Germline V CDR1 and CDR2: MNHNS, SASEGT. The CDR3 has 12 residues. Trimming pared 5 bases from V and 6 bases from J, leaving 7 bases between. The CDR3 DNA sequence: TGTGCCAGCAGTCGTTCGGATGAAAAACTGTTTTTT. Its protein is CASSRSDEKLFF.

This clone was observed a single time. This rearrangement joins TRBV5-4 to TRBJ2-7; D gene unclear. CDR3 length equals 15 residues. Trimming removed 4 bases from V and 2 bases from J, with 16 bases in between. CDR1 is SGHNT, CDR2 YYREEE, per germline (reference sequence). The CDR3 coding sequence is TGTGCCAGCAGCCAAGATTACGACATCGCCTACGAGCAGTACTTC. Its protein product is CASSQDYDIAYEQYF.

The genes are TRBV5-1 and TRBJ1-1, with D possibly TRBD1 on 5 matching bases. Germline V lookup: CDR1 SGHRS, CDR2 YFSETQ. The CDR3 covers 13 residues. V lost 0 bases and J 5 bases, leaving 8 bases between the germline ends. The CDR3 nucleotides read TGCGCCAGCAGCTTGGCAGGGCAAACTGAAGCTTTCTTT. This codes for CASSLAGQTEAFF.

The chain combines TRBV29-1 with TRBJ2-5; the D gene is possibly TRBD1 (5 bases). Per germline, CDR1 SQVTM and CDR2 ANQGSEA. The CDR3 runs 12 residues. V was pared by 7 bases and J by 7 bases, with 16 bases between. CDR3 protein: CSAMGLLGTQYF. The CDR3 nucleotides are TGCAGCGCTATGGGGCTTTTGGGGACCCAGTACTTC.

The V gene is TRBV4-1, the J gene TRBJ2-5; TRBD2 might be the D (7 bases). Germline CDR1 MGHRA, CDR2 YSYEKL. CDR3 length equals 16 residues. Deletions cut 6 bases from V and 2 bases from J, with 19 bases between. CDR3 sequence reads: CASRPWDGGPQETQYF. CDR3 DNA: TGCGCCAGCAGACCGTGGGACGGGGGGCCACAAGAGACCCAGTACTTC.

The J gene is TRBJ1-2, the V gene TRBV19; no clear D gene. CDR1 is LNHDA and CDR2 is SQIVND in the germline V gene (reference sequence). V gave up 3 bases and J gave up 7 bases, with 18 bases separating them. The length of the CDR3 is 15 residues. CDR3 sequence reads: CASSIEPSGSGGYTF. The CDR3 nucleotides are TGTGCCAGTAGTATCGAGCCGTCGGGATCCGGTGGCTACACCTTC. The full variable domain, rest sourced from reference TRBV19 and TRBJ1-2, is DGGITQSPKYLFRKEGQNVTLSCEQNLNHDAMYWYRQDPGQGLRLIYYSQIVNDFQKGDIAEGYSVSREKKESFPLTVTSAQKNPTAFYLCASSIEPSGSGGYTFGSGTRLTVV.

The V gene is TRBV11-3, the J gene TRBJ2-3; 10 bases are a match to TRBD1. Germline V CDR1 and CDR2: SGHNT, YENEEA. Trimming took 5 bases from V and 4 from J; bases not matched to a gene: 6. The CDR3 totals 15 residues. The CDR3 DNA is TGTGCCAGCAGCCGACAGGGGGCGAAGGCAGATACGCAGTATTTT. Translated, it gives CASSRQGAKADTQYF.

CDR3 protein: CASSRGGTNEKLFF. As DNA, the CDR3 is TGTGCCAGCAGCAGGGGAGGAACTAATGAAAAACTGTTTTTT. The rearrangement links TRBV7-9 to TRBJ1-4, with a tentative D call TRBD1 (5 bases). The CDR3 is 14 amino acids. Trimming left V 5 bases short and J 1 base short, with 8 bases between. Germline loops: CDR1 SEHNR, CDR2 FQNEAQ (reference sequence).